The TCR beta chain described here comes from a study of naive and memory T cell subsets. Points from the study as a whole: Over 95% of naive TCR sequences appeared only once after error correction, unlike memory subsets.

Two oligonucleotides, mixed equimolar, formed the beta constant-region primer covering TRBC1 and TRBC2. TCRdb analysed the UMI-ligation and nested PCR reads with MiXCR anew, one entry per CDR3 protein. This sample has 130,000 to 150,000 distinct CDR3 sequences, with over 15% found just once. At least ten counts were recorded for this clonotype. Its antigen is undetermined. The CDR3 extends over 16 amino acids. Between the trimmed V and J ends, which lost 1 base and 7 bases, there was a span of 17 bases. Germline loops: CDR1 LGHNA, CDR2 YSLEER. This receptor was obtained from a human donor in good health. The rearrangement uses TRBV4-3 and TRBJ2-4; TRBD2 is a possible D gene (5 bases). The sample taken for sequencing was naive CD4+ T cells from blood. CDR3 residues: CASSQGSLGGRNIQYF. In DNA form, the CDR3 reads TGCGCCAGCAGCCAAGGTTCCCTTGGAGGCCGGAACATTCAGTACTTC.